The clone carrying this TCR beta chain was seen at least ten times. The antigen is undetermined. Germline CDR1 SEHNR, CDR2 FQNEAQ (reference sequence). The CDR3 is 16 residues long. Trimming left V 5 bases short and J 2 bases short, with 18 bases between. Template switching added a universal primer site, and cDNA bore unique molecular identifiers. One entry per CDR3 protein, called by TCRdb with MiXCR from the 5' RACE reads. Among hundreds of thousands of distinct CDR3 sequences, around 15% were seen once, and the ten largest hold 8.8%. The data were taken from a study of identical twins. Study conclusions and caveats: Cross-sectional statistics underpinned the conclusions; the same donors were not followed. Cord blood beta clonotypes present at high abundance carried fewer insertions; no such pattern appeared in memory repertoires.

Each donor (without exception) was a healthy Caucasian. Sequencing was performed on memory (CD45RO+) T cells sorted from blood. The sequence derives from a woman younger than 35 in good health. The chain carries TRBV7-9 and TRBJ1-1; D possibly corresponds to TRBD1 (6 bases). The CDR3 loop is CASSREMGGSNTEAFF. CDR3 bases: TGTGCCAGCAGCCGCGAAATGGGGGGCTCTAACACTGAAGCTTTCTTT.